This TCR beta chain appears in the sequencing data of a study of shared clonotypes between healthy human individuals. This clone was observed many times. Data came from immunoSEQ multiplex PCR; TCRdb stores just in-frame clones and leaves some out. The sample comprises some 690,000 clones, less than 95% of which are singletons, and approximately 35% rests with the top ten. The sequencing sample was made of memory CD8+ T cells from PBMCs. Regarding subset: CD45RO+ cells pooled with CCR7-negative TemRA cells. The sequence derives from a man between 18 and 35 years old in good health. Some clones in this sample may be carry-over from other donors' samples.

DNA of the CDR3: TGTGCCAGCATCCCGGGACTAGAAGGCACAGATACGCAGTATTTT. It encodes CASIPGLEGTDTQYF. The chain employs TRBV2 and TRBJ2-3; 8 nucleotides agree with TRBD2. CDR1 and CDR2 from the germline V gene are SNHLY and FYNNEI. V was clipped by 7 bases and J by 1 base; unmatched bases: 7. The CDR3 runs to 15 residues.